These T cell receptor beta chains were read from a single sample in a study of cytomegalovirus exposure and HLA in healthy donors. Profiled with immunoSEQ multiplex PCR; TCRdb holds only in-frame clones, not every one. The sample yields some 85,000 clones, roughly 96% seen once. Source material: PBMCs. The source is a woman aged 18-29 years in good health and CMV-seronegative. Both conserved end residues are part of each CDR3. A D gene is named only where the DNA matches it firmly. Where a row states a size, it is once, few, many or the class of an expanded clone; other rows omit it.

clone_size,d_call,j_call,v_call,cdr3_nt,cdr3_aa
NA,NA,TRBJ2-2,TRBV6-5,TGTGCCAGCAGTTACGGCAGGAACACCGGGGAGCTGTTTTTT,CASSYGRNTGELFF
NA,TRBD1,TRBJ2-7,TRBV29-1,TGCAGCGTCCGGGACAGGGAGGGCGAGCAGTACTTC,CSVRDREGEQYF
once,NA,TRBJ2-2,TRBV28,TGTGCCAGCAGCTCCTCCGACAGGTTCGGGGGGTCCACCGGGGAGCTGTTTTTT,CASSSSDRFGGSTGELFF
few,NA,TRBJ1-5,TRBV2,TGTGCCAGCAGTGAACGGTCGATTGAACAGCCCCAGCATTTT,CASSERSIEQPQHF
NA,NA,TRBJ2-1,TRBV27,TGTGCCAGCAGTTTTTCGGCTTCGGGCTCCTACAATGAGCAGTTCTTC,CASSFSASGSYNEQFF
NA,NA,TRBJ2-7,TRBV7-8,TGTGCCAGCAGCTTAGAAGACAGGAGGTCCTCCGAGCAGTACTTC,CASSLEDRRSSEQYF
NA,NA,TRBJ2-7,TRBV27,TGTGCCAGCAGTTGGACATTTTCCTACGAGCAGTACTTC,CASSWTFSYEQYF
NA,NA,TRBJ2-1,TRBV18,TGTGCCAGCTCACCACCGACCGGCGGGGTCTACAATGAGCAGTTCTTC,CASSPPTGGVYNEQFF
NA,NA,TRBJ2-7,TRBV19,TGTGCCAGTAGTATAGATTGGGGGGACCCCTACGAGCAGTACTTC,CASSIDWGDPYEQYF
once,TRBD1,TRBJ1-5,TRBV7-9,TGTGCCAGCAGCCGCGGGACAGGATACAATCAGCCCCAGCATTTT,CASSRGTGYNQPQHF
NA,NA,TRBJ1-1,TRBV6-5,TGTGCCAGCAGTTATGGGGGGACGAACACTGAAGCTTTCTTT,CASSYGGTNTEAFF
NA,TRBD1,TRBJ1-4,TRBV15,TGTGCCACCAGCAGAGATCCGACAGGGGTCGGAGAAAAACTGTTTTTT,CATSRDPTGVGEKLFF
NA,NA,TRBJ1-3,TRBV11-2,TGTGCCAGCAGCTTACGGCCCGGACAGATGCTGGGGAACACCATATATTTT,CASSLRPGQMLGNTIYF
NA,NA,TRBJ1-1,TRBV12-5,TGTGCTAGTGGTTTGTGGGGCTTGAACACTGAAGCTTTCTTT,CASGLWGLNTEAFF
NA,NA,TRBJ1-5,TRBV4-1,TGCGCCAGCAGCCGCCACGCGGGGGGGGATCAGCCCCAGCATTTT,CASSRHAGGDQPQHF
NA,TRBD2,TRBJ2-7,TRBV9,TGTGCCAGCAGCGTAGCTAGCGGGTCCGCCTACGAGCAGTACTTC,CASSVASGSAYEQYF
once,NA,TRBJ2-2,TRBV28,TGTGCCAGCACCCAGAACACCGGGGAGCTGTTTTTT,CASTQNTGELFF
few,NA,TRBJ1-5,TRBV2,TGTGCCAGCAGGGGCGAGCTCCGAAACAATCAGCCCCAGCATTTT,CASRGELRNNQPQHF
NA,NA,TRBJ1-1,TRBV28,TGTGCCAGCAGTTCCCTCCGGTTAGACACTGAAGCTTTCTTT,CASSSLRLDTEAFF
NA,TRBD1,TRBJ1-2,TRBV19,TGTGCCAGTAGTATACCTGGGACAGGTTTACTTGTGGGCTACACCTTC,CASSIPGTGLLVGYTF
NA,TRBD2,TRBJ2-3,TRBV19,TGTGCCAGTAATGTAGGGAGGGCCGGGGATACGCAGTATTTT,CASNVGRAGDTQYF
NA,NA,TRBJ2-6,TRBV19,TGTGCCAGTACCCCTGGACCCTGGTGGGGGGAAGGAGATGGGGCCAACGTCCTGACTTTC,CASTPGPWWGEGDGANVLTF
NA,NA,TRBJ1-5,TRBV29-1,TGCAGCGTCGCTTTACAGGGACAGCCCCAGCATTTT,CSVALQGQPQHF
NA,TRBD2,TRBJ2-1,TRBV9,TGTGCCAGCGCGGGGGGTAGCGGGAGCTCCTACAATGAGCAGTTCTTC,CASAGGSGSSYNEQFF
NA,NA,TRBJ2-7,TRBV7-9,TGTGCCAGCAGCTTAGGACTTTTAGGCGACGAGCAGTACTTC,CASSLGLLGDEQYF
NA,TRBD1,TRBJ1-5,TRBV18,TGTGCCAGCTCATATGGACAGGCGAGGAACCAGCCCCAGCATTTT,CASSYGQARNQPQHF
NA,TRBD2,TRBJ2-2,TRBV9,TGTGCCAGCAGCGTAGTTGGACTAGCGGGAGCGGTCACCGGGGAGCTGTTTTTT,CASSVVGLAGAVTGELFF
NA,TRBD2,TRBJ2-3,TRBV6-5,TGTGCCAGCAGTTACGGGACTAGCGTGGTCACAGATACGCAGTATTTT,CASSYGTSVVTDTQYF
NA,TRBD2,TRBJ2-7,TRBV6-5,TGTGCCAGCAGTTACAGCCTAGCGGGAAGCTACGAGCAGTACTTC,CASSYSLAGSYEQYF
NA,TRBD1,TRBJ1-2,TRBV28,TGTGCCACCGTCGACAGGGTCTATGGCTACACCTTC,CATVDRVYGYTF
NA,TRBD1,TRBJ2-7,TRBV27,TGTGCCAGCAGTTTAAACGGGGGACAGGGTTACGAGCAGTACTTC,CASSLNGGQGYEQYF
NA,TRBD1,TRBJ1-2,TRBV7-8,TGTGCCAGCAGCTTCCGCTCCAGGACAGGGGACGGCTACACCTTC,CASSFRSRTGDGYTF
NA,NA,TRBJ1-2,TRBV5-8,TGTGCCAGCAGCTTCGGGGGAGGGGCAGACTATGGCTACACCTTC,CASSFGGGADYGYTF
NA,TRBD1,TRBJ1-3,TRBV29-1,TGCAGCGCCGCCGGGACAGGAGACTCTGGAAACACCATATATTTT,CSAAGTGDSGNTIYF
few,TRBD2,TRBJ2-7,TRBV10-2,TGCGCCAGCAGACCGGGACTAGCGGGACGGGAGCAGTACTTC,CASRPGLAGREQYF
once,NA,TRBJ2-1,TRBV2,TGTGCCAGCAGCGGGACTCCGACCCTCTACAATGAGCAGTTCTTC,CASSGTPTLYNEQFF
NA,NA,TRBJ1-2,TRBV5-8,TGTGCCAGCAGCTTGGCCGGCGGCAGCCTTCCTAACTATGGCTACACCTTC,CASSLAGGSLPNYGYTF
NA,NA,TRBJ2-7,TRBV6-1,TGTGCCAGCAGTGAAGCGGGGGGGCTTCCCTCCTACGAGCAGTACTTC,CASSEAGGLPSYEQYF